This T cell receptor (beta chain) was sequenced for a study of preoperative IRX-2 immunotherapy in early breast cancer. Germline lookup yields CDR1 MNHGY and CDR2 SAAAGT. With 5 bases removed from V and 1 base from J, the gap between germline ends came to 12 bases. The CDR3 has 15 residues. The treatment was: preoperative locoregional IRX-2 cytokine immunotherapy. Libraries were prepared by immunoSEQ multiplex PCR; TCRdb keeps only in-frame clonotypes and omits some of them. The sample contains a few thousand clones, around 73% of which appear only once. This chain connects TRBV6-8 to TRBJ1-5, with TRBD1 as a possible D gene (5 bases). Sequenced material: tumor tissue, taken after IRX-2 immunotherapy. This sequence originates from a human donor with breast cancer. CDR3 DNA: TGTGCCAGCAGTGGGGGGTGGACCAGCAATCAGCCCCAGCATTTT. It encodes CASSGGWTSNQPQHF.